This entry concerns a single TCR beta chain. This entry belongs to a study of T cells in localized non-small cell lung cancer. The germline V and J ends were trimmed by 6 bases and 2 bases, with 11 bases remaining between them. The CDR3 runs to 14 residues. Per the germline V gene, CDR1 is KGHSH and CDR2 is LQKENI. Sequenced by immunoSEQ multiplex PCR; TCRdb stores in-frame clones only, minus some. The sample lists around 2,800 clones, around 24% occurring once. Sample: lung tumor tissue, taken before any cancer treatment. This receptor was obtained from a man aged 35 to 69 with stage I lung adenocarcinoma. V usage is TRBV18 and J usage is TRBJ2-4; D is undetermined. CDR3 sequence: CASSPSNSKNIQYF. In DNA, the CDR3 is TGTGCCAGCTCGCCCTCGAACTCCAAAAACATTCAGTACTTC.